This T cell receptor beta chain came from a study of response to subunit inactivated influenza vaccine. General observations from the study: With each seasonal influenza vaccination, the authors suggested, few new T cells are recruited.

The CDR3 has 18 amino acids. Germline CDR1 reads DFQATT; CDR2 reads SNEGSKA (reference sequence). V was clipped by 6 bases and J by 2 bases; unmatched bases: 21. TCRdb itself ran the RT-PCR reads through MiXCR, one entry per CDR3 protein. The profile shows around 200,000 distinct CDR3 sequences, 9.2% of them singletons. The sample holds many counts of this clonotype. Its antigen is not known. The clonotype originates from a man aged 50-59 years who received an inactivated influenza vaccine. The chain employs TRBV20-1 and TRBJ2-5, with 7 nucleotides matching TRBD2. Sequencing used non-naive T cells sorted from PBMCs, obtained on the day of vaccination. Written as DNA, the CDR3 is TGCAGTGCAGATGGATCCGTTGAACGGGAGGCCACACAAGAGACCCAGTACTTC. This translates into CSADGSVEREATQETQYF.